One and the same sample provided the 14 T cell receptor beta chains below, sequenced in a study of cytomegalovirus exposure and HLA in healthy donors. PCR employed 60 Vbeta and 13 Jbeta primers. This table comes from immunoSEQ multiplex PCR, and its TCRdb copy is limited to in-frame clones, with some not included. The table has more than 95,000 clones, 60% to 80% seen once. Sequenced material: PBMCs. These receptors originate from a man aged 25 to 40 in good health and CMV-seronegative.

The chain couples TRBV28 to TRBJ1-1, with D perhaps matching TRBD1 (6 bases). Looked up from germline, CDR1 is MDHEN and CDR2 is SYDVKM. V gave up 5 bases and J gave up 1 base, with 14 bases separating them. This CDR3 has 15 residues. CDR3 protein: CASSPQRTANTEAFF. The CDR3 nucleotides read TGTGCCAGCAGTCCCCAAAGGACAGCGAACACTGAAGCTTTCTTT.

The rearrangement joins TRBV5-1 to TRBJ1-1; 8 positions match TRBD1. CDR1 SGHRS and CDR2 YFSETQ come from the germline V gene. V trimming: 4 bases; J trimming: 4 bases; junction bases outside the gene matches: 6. The CDR3 has 14 amino acids. CDR3 coding DNA: TGCGCCAGCAGCCCGAATACAGGGGGCACTGAAGCTTTCTTT. Amino acids: CASSPNTGGTEAFF.

This chain uses TRBV9 with TRBJ1-6, with D tentatively TRBD1 (5 bases). The CDR3 runs to 18 residues. Germline V gives CDR1 SGDLS, CDR2 YYNGEE. Trimming took off 3 bases at V and 1 base at J, with 17 bases between the two ends. The CDR3 sequence: CASSGDPGGRSYNSPLHF. The CDR3 DNA sequence: TGTGCCAGCAGCGGAGACCCCGGGGGAAGGTCCTATAATTCACCCCTCCACTTT. The whole variable domain, filled in from reference TRBV9 and TRBJ1-6, reads DSGVTQTPKHLITATGQRVTLRCSPRSGDLSVYWYQQSLDQGLQFLIQYYNGEERAKGNILERFSAQQFPDLHSELNLSSLELGDSALYFCASSGDPGGRSYNSPLHFGNGTRLTVT.

The V and J genes are TRBV19 and TRBJ1-4; TRBD1 aligns across 7 bases. Germline V gives CDR1 LNHDA, CDR2 SQIVND (reference sequence). V shed 11 bases and J 7 bases; nucleotides not matched to a gene: 13. CDR3 size: 14 residues. CDR3 sequence: CASYRGSVGEKLFF. DNA for the CDR3: TGTGCCTCTTACAGGGGTTCGGTCGGTGAAAAACTGTTTTTT.

The V call is TRBV6-6, the J call TRBJ1-1; TRBD1 matches 7 bases. J was trimmed by 0 bases and V by 2 bases; bases with no gene match: 3. CDR3 size: 15 residues. Germline V gene data show CDR1 as MNHNY and CDR2 as SVGAGI (reference sequence). The CDR3 here is CASSYLQGLNTEAFF. The CDR3 nucleotides are TGTGCCAGCAGTTACCTACAGGGGTTGAACACTGAAGCTTTCTTT.

The CDR3: CASSETLAGDNEQFF. CDR3 coding DNA: TGCGCCAGCAGTGAGACACTAGCGGGGGACAATGAGCAGTTCTTC. The chain recombines TRBV10-1 with TRBJ2-1, with 11 bases matching TRBD2. Germline CDR1 reads WNHNN; CDR2 reads SYGVQD (reference sequence). The CDR3 is 15 residues long. The V and J ends lost 2 bases and 5 bases, in that order; junction bases with no gene match: 2.

J is TRBJ2-7 and V is TRBV5-1, with TRBD1 identical over 11 bases. The CDR3 loop spans 14 amino acids. V dropped 7 bases and J dropped 2; count of bases not matched to a gene: 5. Germline CDR1 and CDR2: SGHRS and YFSETQ. CDR3 sequence (DNA): TGCGCCAGCGATCCGGGACAGGGGGCCTACGAGCAGTACTTC. This encodes CASDPGQGAYEQYF.

This clone has only one observation. J is TRBJ2-6 and V is TRBV4-1; no clear D gene. Germline values: CDR1 MGHRA, CDR2 YSYEKL. Trimming removed 3 bases at V and 0 bases at J, with 12 bases between. This CDR3 spans 17 amino acids. CDR3 DNA: TGCGCCAGCAGCCAGCAACAGTTTCTCTCTGGGGCCAACGTCCTGACTTTC. It translates to CASSQQQFLSGANVLTF.

The V gene is TRBV4-2, the J gene TRBJ2-1; 10 bases agree with TRBD2. The CDR3 is 15 amino acids. The V gene's germline CDR1 is LGHNA and CDR2 YNFKEQ. With V trimmed by 4 bases and J by 7 bases, 7 bases remained unmatched. The CDR3: CASSPERGGENEQFF. DNA for the CDR3: TGTGCCAGCAGCCCCGAGCGGGGGGGCGAAAATGAGCAGTTCTTC.

The chain couples TRBV11-2 to TRBJ2-5; maybe TRBD2 (7 bases). Trimming took off 5 bases at V and 5 bases at J, with 18 bases between the two ends. This CDR3 has 15 amino acids. The germline gives CDR1 SGHAT, CDR2 FQNNGV. The CDR3 here is CASSNRAGARETQYF. The DNA of the CDR3 is TGTGCCAGCAGCAACAGGGCGGGGGCTCGGGAGACCCAGTACTTC. The complete variable domain, with remaining parts taken from reference TRBV11-2 and TRBJ2-5, reads EAGVAQSPRYKIIEKRQSVAFWCNPISGHATLYWYQQILGQGPKLLIQFQNNGVVDDSQLPKDRFSAERLKGVDSTLKIQPAKLEDSAVYLCASSNRAGARETQYFGPGTRLLVL.

A remark on this clone: This same CDR3 is encoded by further DNA sequences in the sample. This sequence joins TRBV7-2 and TRBJ1-4; 8 bases are a match to TRBD1. Germline V CDR1 and CDR2: SGHTA, FQGNSA. The J segment lost 7 bases and the V segment lost 9 bases, leaving 10 bases of the junction unmatched. CDR3 length equals 14 residues. The CDR3 spells CASSEDRVLEKLFF. Written as DNA, the CDR3 is TGTGCCAGTAGCGAGGACAGGGTGCTTGAAAAACTGTTTTTT.

This chain links TRBV7-2 with TRBJ1-3; 7 bases align to TRBD1. V was pared by 5 bases and J by 2 bases, with 15 bases of the junction left unmatched. The germline V gene has CDR1 SGHTA and CDR2 FQGNSA. The CDR3 spans 18 residues. The CDR3 loop reads CASSTPDRTGRTGNTIYF. The DNA for the CDR3 is TGTGCCAGCAGCACCCCGGACAGGACCGGTCGCACTGGAAACACCATATATTTT.

The chain is built from TRBV7-6 and TRBJ1-3; 10 positions agree with TRBD1. V shed 3 bases and J 8 bases; nucleotides not matched to a gene: 7. The CDR3 is 15 amino acids. Looked up from germline, CDR1 is SGHVS and CDR2 is FNYEAQ. In DNA form, the CDR3 reads TGTGCCAGCAGCTTTACCGGGACAGGGGCGGACACCATATATTTT. Protein: CASSFTGTGADTIYF.

In its sample, this clone was seen a few times. The chain employs TRBV18 and TRBJ2-2; D perhaps matches TRBD1 (6 bases). V lost 3 bases and J lost 1, with 15 bases in between. CDR1 and CDR2 (germline): KGHSH, LQKENI. There are 17 residues in the CDR3. As DNA, the CDR3 is TGTGCCAGCTCACCTCCGTCTTTACAGGGGAACACCGGGGAGCTGTTTTTT. This gives the protein CASSPPSLQGNTGELFF.